The entry below gives a single T cell receptor beta chain sequence along with its context. This CDR3 is 15 amino acids long. The germline CDR1 and CDR2 sequences are MDHEN and SYDVKM. The V end was cut by 2 bases, the J end by 3 bases, with 11 bases between. The data were taken from a study of long-term antiretroviral therapy in people with HIV. Assay version v3.0 of immunoSEQ was used, and it was run at survey level. The assay was immunoSEQ multiplex PCR, and TCRdb's table has in-frame clones only and misses some. The table records about 25,000 clones, roughly 85% of them present only once. This TCR was sampled from a man in his forties or fifties with HIV. Sequences were derived from unsorted PBMCs, sampled 1.2 years after starting antiretroviral therapy. V usage is TRBV28 and J usage is TRBJ1-5; D is unclear. As DNA, the CDR3 is TGTGCCAGCAGTTTACACCAACCTTACAATCAGCCCCAGCATTTT. Encoded protein: CASSLHQPYNQPQHF.